This T cell receptor beta chain comes out of a study of Tregs in tolerant kidney transplant recipients. Note on this clone: Its matching antigen is unknown.

This CDR3 contains 15 residues. Germline V lookup: CDR1 SGHTA, CDR2 FQGNSA. Trimming shortened V by 5 bases and J by 7 bases, and 20 bases separated the two germline ends. The data were produced by immunoSEQ multiplex PCR, yet TCRdb's version contains in-frame clones alone and is incomplete. The sample records about 16,000 clones, over 50% being singletons. Sequenced sample: Tregs from blood cultured with allogeneic cells. The chain couples TRBV7-2 to TRBJ1-2; a possible D gene is TRBD1 (6 bases). This TCR was sampled from a human donor in good health. In DNA, the CDR3 is TGTGCCAGCAGCCTAACCAGGGGTAGCCCGGGTGGCTACACCTTC. Its protein product is CASSLTRGSPGGYTF.